This T cell receptor beta chain was obtained from a study of post-analysis software for immune sequencing data. Study-wide findings and caveats: There were roughly five TRBV segments more frequent in patients than controls, and TRBV5-6, TRBV5-1 and TRBV20-1 were among them.

This CDR3 contains 13 residues. Trimming at V came to 4 bases and at J to 3 bases, leaving 3 bases not matched to a gene. In germline, CDR1 is MDHEN, CDR2 SYDVKM. Unique molecular identifiers tagged the TCR beta cDNA libraries. Each CDR3 protein is one row after TCRdb ran MiXCR on the PCR reads. The table has roughly 650,000 distinct CDR3 sequences, roughly three fifths seen once. This clonotype has more than one count but fewer than ten. Its antigen remains unknown. Source material: blood. The origin of this receptor is a girl aged 2-10 years with multiple sclerosis. The chain joins TRBV28 to TRBJ2-7, with 7 bases matching TRBD2. CDR3 nucleotide sequence: TGTGCCAGCAGTTCGGGGGGTGGCTACGAGCAGTACTTC. As protein: CASSSGGGYEQYF.